The text below deals with one T cell receptor beta chain. No antigen is known for it. Between the trimmed V and J ends, which lost 4 bases and 5 bases, there was a span of 17 bases. CDR3 length: 15 residues. CDR1 LNHNV and CDR2 YYDKDF come from the germline V gene (reference sequence). The data were obtained in a study of beta chain features in type 1 diabetes. Findings and limits, study-wide: When Type 1 diabetes patients were examined, their TCRB CDR3s proved moderately but significantly shorter in all four CD4+ subsets. A possible short-template PCR bias applies equally to patients and controls. Researchers reported that naive, central memory and Treg TCRB repertoires appeared more similar in patients than in healthy donors.

cDNA synthesis used the whole RNA isolate, giving expressed TCRB sequences. Some 3.3 million reads per sample on average were obtained from naive, central memory and regulatory T cell samples. TCRdb's copy holds only in-frame clones and misses some; the assay was immunoSEQ multiplex PCR. The table has hundreds of thousands of clones, approximately 9.7% seen once. The clonotype comes from a man in his thirties or forties with type 1 diabetes. The chain employs TRBV15 and TRBJ2-5, with D perhaps matching TRBD2 (5 bases). Sequenced input: central memory CD4+ T cells from blood. CDR3 protein: CATSKADGELETQYF. Written as DNA, the CDR3 is TGTGCCACCAGCAAAGCCGACGGGGAGTTGGAGACCCAGTACTTC. Looking up the rest from reference TRBV15 and TRBJ2-5 gives the full variable domain: DAMVIQNPRYQVTQFGKPVTLSCSQTLNHNVMYWYQQKSSQAPKLLFHYYDKDFNNEADTPDNFQSRRPNTSFCFLDIRSPGLGDTAMYLCATSKADGELETQYFGPGTRLLVL.